These 9 T cell receptor beta chains share one sample of origin, sequenced in a study of cytomegalovirus exposure and HLA in healthy donors (dated by TCRdb to about 2017). The library was produced with the immunoSEQ multiplex PCR assay. For the multiplex PCR, a mixture combining 60 forward primers for TCR Vbeta segments and 13 reverse primers for TCR Jbeta segments was used. TCRdb provides this immuneACCESS table in a form limited to in-frame rearrangements. Some clones are lacking; in checked studies, under half of them reflect an unresolved V gene, and why the rest are absent is not known. The sample table holds about 93,000 clones, of which approximately 68% were seen once. More than 5% of the sample is taken by the ten largest. The specimen sequenced was PBMCs. These receptors all come from a boy aged 5-17 years in good health and CMV-seropositive.

The chain links TRBV6-6 to TRBJ2-1; no definite D call. Germline-derived CDR1 and CDR2 are MNHNY and SVGAGI (reference sequence). V dropped 4 bases and J dropped 0 bases, with 10 bases sitting between them. This CDR3 is built from 15 residues. The CDR3 coding sequence is TGTGCCAGCAGTTCCCGTGCTAGCTCCTACAATGAGCAGTTCTTC. This translates into CASSSRASSYNEQFF.

This chain joins TRBV14 and TRBJ2-1, with 9 bases fitting TRBD1. The CDR3 totals 17 residues. V gave up 4 bases and J gave up 2 bases; unmatched junction bases: 9. Looked up from germline, CDR1 is SGHDN and CDR2 is FVKESK. Here the CDR3 reads CASSLDPGTGPYNEQFF. The CDR3 region has the DNA TGTGCCAGCAGCCTAGACCCCGGGACAGGGCCCTACAATGAGCAGTTCTTC. Variable domain in full (rest from reference TRBV14 and TRBJ2-1): EAGVTQFPSHSVIEKGQTVTLRCDPISGHDNLYWYRRVMGKEIKFLLHFVKESKQDESGMPNNRFLAERTGGTYSTLKVQPAELEDSGVYFCASSLDPGTGPYNEQFFGPGTRLTVL.

V and J are TRBV7-2 and TRBJ1-1, with D uncertain. The CDR3 consists of 12 residues. CDR1 and CDR2 from the germline V gene are SGHTA and FQGNSA. Trimming pared 2 bases from V and 8 bases from J, leaving 9 bases between. CDR3: CASSLWTGEAFF. CDR3 nucleotide sequence: TGTGCCAGCAGCTTATGGACGGGGGAAGCTTTCTTT.

The chain couples TRBV6-5 to TRBJ2-7; 12 positions agree with TRBD2. CDR1 is MNHEY, CDR2 SVGAGI, per germline. The V and J ends lost 6 bases and 5 bases, in that order; junction bases with no gene match: 5. CDR3 size: 14 residues. The chain's CDR3 is CASSRLAGDDEQYF. CDR3 DNA: TGTGCCAGCAGCCGACTAGCGGGAGATGACGAGCAGTACTTC.

V gene TRBV18 combines with J gene TRBJ2-1; perhaps TRBD1 as D (6 bases). The V gene's germline CDR1 is KGHSH and CDR2 LQKENI. Trimming left V 5 bases short and J 6 bases short, with 20 bases between. This CDR3 spans 16 amino acids. The CDR3 sequence is CASSSTGTSPLNEQFF. CDR3 sequence (DNA): TGTGCCAGCTCAAGCACAGGGACGAGTCCCCTCAATGAGCAGTTCTTC. Looking up the rest from reference TRBV18 and TRBJ2-1 gives the full variable domain: NAGVMQNPRHLVRRRGQEARLRCSPMKGHSHVYWYRQLPEEGLKFMVYLQKENIIDESGMPKERFSAEFPKEGPSILRIQQVVRGDSAAYFCASSSTGTSPLNEQFFGPGTRLTVL.

This clone was counted a single time. The V call is TRBV4-3, the J call TRBJ2-1, with TRBD2 identical over 7 bases. This CDR3 has 13 amino acids. The germline V gene has CDR1 LGHNA and CDR2 YSLEER. V lost 4 bases, J lost 10 bases, and 7 bases stayed unmatched. The CDR3 DNA follows: TGCGCCAGCAGCCCACACCGAGCGGGAGAGCAGTTCTTC. It yields the protein CASSPHRAGEQFF.

The rearrangement joins TRBV6-5 to TRBJ1-1; tentatively, D is TRBD1 (6 bases). Germline CDR1 reads MNHEY; CDR2 reads SVGAGI. The CDR3 has 9 amino acids. V was clipped by 11 bases and J by 9 bases, with 10 bases between them. CDR3 loop: CAPDRQAFF. The CDR3 coding sequence is TGTGCCCCCGACAGGCAAGCTTTCTTT.

The chain combines TRBV5-1 with TRBJ2-2, with 15 bases fitting TRBD2. Germline CDR1 is SGHRS and CDR2 is YFSETQ. The trim removed 3 bases at V and 0 bases at J, leaving 12 bases unmatched. This CDR3 region has 21 residues. The CDR3 region is CASSWEYPGLAGGSNTGELFF. For the CDR3, the DNA is TGCGCCAGCAGCTGGGAATATCCGGGACTAGCGGGGGGCTCGAACACCGGGGAGCTGTTTTTT.

This clone was recorded a few times. J is TRBJ2-2 and V is TRBV6-5, with 12 bases fitting TRBD2. This CDR3 has 15 residues. Trimming took 6 bases from V and 1 from J; bases not matched to a gene: 0. The V gene's germline CDR1 is MNHEY and CDR2 SVGAGI. In DNA form, the CDR3 reads TGTGCCAGCAGACTAGCGGGAGGGAACACCGGGGAGCTGTTTTTT. Translated: CASRLAGGNTGELFF.